A selection of T cell receptor beta chains follows, all from one sample in a study of cytomegalovirus exposure and HLA in healthy donors. Generated by immunoSEQ multiplex PCR, the TCRdb table keeps only in-frame clones and is missing some. The sample holds about 140,000 clones, 84% seen once. Sequencing used PBMCs. The receptors originated from a woman aged 25 to 39 in good health and CMV-seronegative. Each CDR3 is given with its conserved first and last residue. The order of the fields is clone size, V gene, D gene, J gene, CDR3 protein, CDR3 DNA. D genes are given only for firm matches. Where a row states a size, it is once, few, many or the class of an expanded clone; other rows omit it.

NA	TRBV7-9	NA	TRBJ2-3	CASSSDGINTDTQYF	TGTGCCAGCAGCTCCGACGGGATCAACACAGATACGCAGTATTTT
NA	TRBV18	NA	TRBJ1-6	CASSPATVLGSPLHF	TGTGCCAGCTCACCAGCGACAGTTTTAGGATCACCCCTCCACTTT
once	TRBV5-1	NA	TRBJ1-4	CASSLARGINEKLFF	TGCGCCAGCAGCTTGGCAAGGGGAATTAATGAAAAACTGTTTTTT
NA	TRBV6-6	NA	TRBJ1-1	CASSYLDSYTEAFF	TGTGCCAGCAGTTACTTGGACAGTTACACTGAAGCTTTCTTT
NA	TRBV19	NA	TRBJ1-1	CASSISGGRTEAFF	TGTGCCAGTAGTATATCGGGGGGCCGGACTGAAGCTTTCTTT
NA	TRBV7-2	NA	TRBJ2-6	CASSLDLGVGANVLTF	TGTGCCAGCAGTTTGGACCTCGGGGTCGGGGCCAACGTCCTGACTTTC
NA	TRBV6-5	NA	TRBJ1-4	CASRGQGNMLKLFF	TGTGCCAGCAGGGGACAAGGGAACATGTTAAAACTGTTTTTT
NA	TRBV11-2	NA	TRBJ1-2	CASSFGQTYGYTF	TGTGCCAGCAGCTTCGGACAAACCTATGGCTACACCTTC
NA	TRBV6-5	TRBD1	TRBJ2-1	CASSYTGTGYNEQFF	TGTGCCAGCAGTTACACCGGGACAGGTTACAATGAGCAGTTCTTC
NA	TRBV7-9	NA	TRBJ1-2	CASSLVRGTYGYTF	TGTGCCAGCAGCTTAGTCAGGGGAACTTACGGCTACACCTTC
NA	TRBV18	TRBD1	TRBJ1-1	CASSPQGATEAFF	TGTGCCAGCTCACCACAGGGGGCTACTGAAGCTTTCTTT
NA	TRBV6-7	TRBD2	TRBJ2-7	CASSFPPRAGGRHEQYF	TGTGCCAGCAGTTTCCCGCCTAGAGCGGGGGGGCGCCACGAGCAGTACTTC
NA	TRBV19	TRBD1	TRBJ1-5	CASTLHRGDQPQHF	TGTGCCAGTACTCTCCACAGGGGCGATCAGCCCCAGCATTTT
NA	TRBV11-2	NA	TRBJ2-7	CASSFRGSGVGEQYF	TGTGCCAGCAGCTTTAGAGGATCAGGGGTGGGCGAGCAGTACTTC
NA	TRBV2	NA	TRBJ1-2	CASGRQLPIYGYTF	TGTGCCAGCGGCAGACAGCTACCTATCTATGGCTACACCTTC
NA	TRBV28	NA	TRBJ2-2	CASSPYGVGELFF	TGTGCCAGCAGTCCCTACGGTGTCGGGGAGCTGTTTTTT
NA	TRBV6-1	NA	TRBJ2-2	CASTENTGELFF	TGTGCCAGCACAGAGAACACCGGGGAGCTGTTTTTT
NA	TRBV5-1	NA	TRBJ2-6	CASSPTGSGANVLTF	TGCGCCAGCAGTCCCACAGGCTCTGGGGCCAACGTCCTGACTTTC
NA	TRBV10-3	TRBD1	TRBJ1-5	CAISRDRGGNQPQHF	TGTGCCATCAGCCGGGACAGGGGAGGGAATCAGCCCCAGCATTTT
NA	TRBV6-6	TRBD1	TRBJ1-1	CATRTGGSRAFF	TGTGCCACCCGGACAGGGGGCTCGAGGGCTTTCTTT
NA	TRBV7-2	NA	TRBJ2-2	CASSYGNTGELFF	TGTGCCAGCAGTTACGGGAACACCGGGGAGCTGTTTTTT
NA	TRBV10-2	NA	TRBJ1-2	CASAPPGINYGYTF	TGCGCCAGCGCACCACCCGGGATAAACTATGGCTACACCTTC
NA	TRBV27	TRBD2	TRBJ2-2	CASMGGSQTGELFF	TGTGCCAGCATGGGAGGGTCACAGACCGGGGAGCTGTTTTTT
NA	TRBV5-1	NA	TRBJ1-2	CASSLAADYGYTF	TGCGCCAGCAGCTTGGCAGCGGACTATGGCTACACCTTC
few	TRBV11-2	NA	TRBJ2-7	CASSSGSYEQYF	TGTGCCAGCAGCTCGGGATCCTACGAGCAGTACTTC
NA	TRBV6-5	TRBD1	TRBJ2-5	CASRPGQGLQETQYF	TGTGCCAGCAGACCGGGACAGGGGTTACAAGAGACCCAGTACTTC
NA	TRBV28	NA	TRBJ2-1	CASSGTPYNEQFF	TGTGCCAGCTCCGGGACACCCTACAATGAGCAGTTCTTC
once	TRBV5-6	TRBD1	TRBJ1-2	CASSLEGTGGGYTF	TGTGCCAGCAGCTTGGAAGGGACAGGGGGTGGCTACACCTTC
NA	TRBV25-1	NA	TRBJ2-2	CASSEGDRGYAGELFF	TGTGCCAGCAGTGAAGGTGACAGAGGATATGCCGGGGAGCTGTTTTTT
NA	TRBV6-1	TRBD1	TRBJ1-1	CASSGQGITEAFF	TGTGCCAGCAGTGGACAGGGAATAACTGAAGCTTTCTTT
NA	TRBV6-1	TRBD1	TRBJ1-2	CASSPPSTGGVPF	TGTGCCAGCAGCCCCCCCAGCACAGGGGGCGTCCCCTTC
NA	TRBV5-1	NA	TRBJ1-2	CASSEAGFNYGYTF	TGCGCCAGCAGTGAAGCGGGTTTTAACTATGGCTACACCTTC
few	TRBV5-1	TRBD1	TRBJ1-6	CASSWTGDSPLHF	TGCGCCAGCAGCTGGACAGGGGATTCACCCCTCCACTTT
NA	TRBV5-1	NA	TRBJ2-3	CASSLGGGKDTQYF	TGCGCCAGCAGCTTGGGCGGGGGCAAAGATACGCAGTATTTT
NA	TRBV18	TRBD2	TRBJ2-1	CASSPPAGGSLNEQFF	TGTGCCAGCTCACCACCCGCCGGGGGGTCGTTAAATGAGCAGTTCTTC
NA	TRBV4-1	TRBD1	TRBJ2-7	CASSQGGTGTYEQYF	TGCGCCAGCAGCCAAGGTGGGACAGGAACCTACGAGCAGTACTTC
NA	TRBV27	TRBD1	TRBJ1-2	CASSKDRGLVYGYTF	TGTGCCAGCAGCAAGGACAGGGGGCTCGTCTATGGCTACACCTTC
NA	TRBV11-2	TRBD1	TRBJ2-7	CASSTRQGGSYEQYF	TGTGCCAGCAGCACACGACAGGGGGGGTCCTACGAGCAGTACTTC
NA	TRBV6-6	NA	TRBJ2-3	CASSYGGVQDTQYF	TGTGCCAGCAGTTATGGAGGAGTACAGGATACGCAGTATTTT
NA	TRBV5-4	TRBD1	TRBJ1-2	CASSVDRGRSYGYTF	TGTGCCAGCAGCGTCGACAGGGGGCGCAGCTATGGCTACACCTTC
NA	TRBV9	NA	TRBJ2-5	CASSAMVGGETQYF	TGTGCCAGCAGCGCCATGGTTGGGGGGGAGACCCAGTACTTC
few	TRBV7-2	NA	TRBJ1-2	CASSPRTDQGYTF	TGTGCCAGCAGCCCACGGACAGATCAGGGCTACACCTTC
few	TRBV12-5	TRBD1	TRBJ1-6	CASGAGQAYNSPLHF	TGTGCTAGTGGTGCAGGACAGGCCTATAATTCACCCCTCCACTTT
NA	TRBV5-1	TRBD2	TRBJ2-1	CASSPLRGGSYNEQFF	TGCGCCAGCAGCCCTCTGCGGGGGGGCTCCTACAATGAGCAGTTCTTC
NA	TRBV5-1	TRBD1	TRBJ2-1	CASSQQGARYNEQFF	TGCGCCAGCAGCCAACAGGGGGCGCGGTACAATGAGCAGTTCTTC
NA	TRBV5-4	TRBD1	TRBJ1-2	CASSLPQGASYGYTF	TGTGCCAGCAGCTTGCCTCAGGGGGCGAGCTATGGCTACACCTTC
NA	TRBV19	TRBD1	TRBJ2-7	CASSIRTGGSYEQYF	TGTGCCAGTAGTATAAGGACAGGGGGCTCCTACGAGCAGTACTTC
NA	TRBV4-1	TRBD2	TRBJ2-1	CASSQERGVGNEQFF	TGCGCCAGCAGCCAAGAGCGGGGGGTGGGAAATGAGCAGTTCTTC
NA	TRBV29-1	TRBD1	TRBJ1-2	CSAVRQGGSYGYTF	TGCAGCGCGGTACGACAGGGGGGGAGCTATGGCTACACCTTC
NA	TRBV7-2	TRBD2	TRBJ2-1	CATRGGDYNEQFF	TGTGCCACGCGCGGGGGGGACTACAATGAGCAGTTCTTC